The rows below give T cell receptor beta chains drawn from one sample of a study of blood T cell repertoires in COVID-19. Using immunoSEQ multiplex PCR, the repertoire was profiled, and TCRdb retains in-frame clones only, with some absent. The profile shows about 68,000 clones, approximately 89% of them singletons. What was sequenced was peripheral blood. Source of these receptors: a woman aged 60-70 years with active COVID-19. CDR3s include the opening cysteine and the closing phenylalanine or tryptophan. Each record gives: D gene, J gene, V gene, CDR3 protein. A D gene is named only where the DNA matches it firmly.

. TRBJ2-5 TRBV4-2 CASSQNQGGGGYQETQYF
TRBD1 TRBJ1-5 TRBV2 CASRGQTHSNQPQHF
. TRBJ1-2 TRBV3-1/TRBV3-2 CASSQDWGVRADGYTF
. TRBJ2-1 TRBV11-2 CASSMDTGEQFF
. TRBJ2-5 TRBV5-4 CASSLGGVRETQYF
. TRBJ2-3 TRBV6-5 CASSSGTRLTDTQYF
. TRBJ1-4 TRBV19 CASRRGNEKLFF
TRBD1 TRBJ2-5 TRBV18 CASSRAQGAETQYF
TRBD1 TRBJ1-5 TRBV6-5 CASGNRGSDQPQHF
. TRBJ2-3 TRBV7-9 CASSPAGDTQYF
TRBD1 TRBJ1-1 TRBV28 CASSWGTVNTEAFF
TRBD1 TRBJ2-7 TRBV11-2 CASSPRRTGSEQYF
. TRBJ1-6 TRBV2 CASRAGPVLPLHF
. TRBJ1-1 TRBV29-1 CSVVAGRFTEAFF
. TRBJ2-1 TRBV11-3 CASSLVGGYNEQFF
TRBD1 TRBJ2-1 TRBV19 CASTQTGAGEQFF
. TRBJ2-1 TRBV19 CASSLTGTQLNEQFF
. TRBJ1-1 TRBV29-1 CSLTRNTEAFF
TRBD2 TRBJ2-5 TRBV29-1 CSVVVLSSGKSGTQYF
TRBD2 TRBJ2-3 TRBV7-9 CASSLMTTSSGADTQYF
TRBD1 TRBJ2-1 TRBV13 CASSADRGLMNEQFF
. TRBJ1-2 TRBV3-1/TRBV3-2 CASSQGTMDGYTF
. TRBJ1-4 TRBV28 CASTDTGWTTANEKLFF
TRBD2 TRBJ2-1 TRBV7-9 CASRTSGSGGEQFF
. TRBJ2-1 TRBV4-1 CASSQETTYNEQFF
. TRBJ2-5 TRBV7-8 CASSLGGSAQETQYF
TRBD2 TRBJ2-1 TRBV19 CASSGSGSNNEQFF
. TRBJ2-7 TRBV5-5 CASSLGGRSSYEQYF
. TRBJ2-7 TRBV11-2 CASSSRWAYEQYF
TRBD1 TRBJ2-7 TRBV30 CAWSWTGAYEQYF
. TRBJ2-7 TRBV4-2 CASSQAPTGSYEQYF
TRBD2 TRBJ2-5 TRBV10-3 CAIAGASGSETQYF
. TRBJ2-2 TRBV19 CASTSTQGFGGELFF
TRBD2 TRBJ2-3 TRBV11-2 CASSTRREGPTDTQYF
. TRBJ1-1 TRBV12-3/TRBV12-4 CASRLGREAFF
. TRBJ2-2 TRBV4-1 CASSQRVPGAVTGELFF
. TRBJ1-2 TRBV6-5 CASSPLQGGYGYTF
. TRBJ1-6 TRBV7-9 CASSLDRGSPLHF
TRBD1 TRBJ1-2 TRBV7-9 CASSLEGDRALGGYTF